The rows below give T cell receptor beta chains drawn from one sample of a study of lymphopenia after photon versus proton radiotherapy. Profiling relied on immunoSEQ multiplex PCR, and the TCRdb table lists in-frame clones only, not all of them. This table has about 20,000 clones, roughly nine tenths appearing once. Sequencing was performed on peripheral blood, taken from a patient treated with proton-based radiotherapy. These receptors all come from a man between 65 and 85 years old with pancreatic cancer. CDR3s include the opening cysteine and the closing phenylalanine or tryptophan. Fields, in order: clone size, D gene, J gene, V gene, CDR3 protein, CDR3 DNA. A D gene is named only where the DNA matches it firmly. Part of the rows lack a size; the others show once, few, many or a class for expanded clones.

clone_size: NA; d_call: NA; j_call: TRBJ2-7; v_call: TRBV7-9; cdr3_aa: CASSYPQVPYEQYF; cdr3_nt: TGTGCCAGCAGCTATCCCCAGGTACCATACGAGCAGTACTTC
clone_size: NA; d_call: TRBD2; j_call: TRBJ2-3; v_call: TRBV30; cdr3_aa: CAWKGGRAKGDTQYF; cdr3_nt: TGTGCCTGGAAAGGCGGGAGGGCCAAGGGAGATACGCAGTATTTT
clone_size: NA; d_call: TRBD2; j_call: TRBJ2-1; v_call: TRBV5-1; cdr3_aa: CASSNRLAGQYNEQFF; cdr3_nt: TGCGCCAGCAGCAACAGACTAGCGGGGCAATACAATGAGCAGTTCTTC
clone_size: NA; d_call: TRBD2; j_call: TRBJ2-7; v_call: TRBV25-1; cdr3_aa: CASREAGGHEQYF; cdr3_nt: TGTGCCAGCAGAGAAGCGGGAGGTCACGAGCAGTACTTC
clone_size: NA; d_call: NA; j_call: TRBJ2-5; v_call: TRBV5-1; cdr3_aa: CASSLEETQYF; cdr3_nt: TGCGCCAGCAGCTTGGAGGAGACCCAGTACTTC
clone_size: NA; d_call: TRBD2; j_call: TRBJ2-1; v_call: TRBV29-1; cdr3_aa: CSVKASGRTPEQFF; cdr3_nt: TGCAGCGTTAAGGCTAGCGGGAGAACCCCTGAGCAGTTCTTC
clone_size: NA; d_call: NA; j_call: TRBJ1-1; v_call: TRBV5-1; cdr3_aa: CASSSRTGGADTEAFF; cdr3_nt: TGCGCCAGCAGCTCCAGAACTGGGGGGGCCGACACTGAAGCTTTCTTT
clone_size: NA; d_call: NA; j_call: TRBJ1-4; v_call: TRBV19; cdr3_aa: CASSIDRGVANEKLFF; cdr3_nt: TGTGCCAGTAGTATAGATCGTGGGGTGGCTAATGAAAAACTGTTTTTT
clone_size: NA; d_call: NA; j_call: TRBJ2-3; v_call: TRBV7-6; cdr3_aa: CASSRSTDTQYF; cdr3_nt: TGTGCCAGCAGCCGCAGCACAGATACGCAGTATTTT
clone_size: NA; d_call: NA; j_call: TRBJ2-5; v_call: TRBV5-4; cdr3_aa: CASSKQGVGETQYF; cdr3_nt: TGTGCCAGCAGCAAACAGGGAGTTGGAGAGACCCAGTACTTC
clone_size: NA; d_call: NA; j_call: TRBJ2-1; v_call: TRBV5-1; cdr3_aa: CASSLTTDEQFF; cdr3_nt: TGCGCCAGCAGCTTGACAACGGATGAGCAGTTCTTC
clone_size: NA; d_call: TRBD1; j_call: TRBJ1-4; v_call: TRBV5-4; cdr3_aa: CASSLGGRGNEKLFF; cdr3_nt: TGTGCCAGCAGCTTGGGGGGCAGGGGGAATGAAAAACTGTTTTTT
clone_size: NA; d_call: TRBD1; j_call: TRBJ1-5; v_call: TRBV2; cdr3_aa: CASSARQGLIQRTQHF; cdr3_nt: TGTGCCAGCAGCGCCAGACAGGGGCTTATTCAGAGGACCCAGCATTTT
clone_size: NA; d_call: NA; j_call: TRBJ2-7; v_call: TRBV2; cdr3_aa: CASRGGPYEQYF; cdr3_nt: TGTGCCAGCAGGGGGGGTCCTTACGAGCAGTACTTC
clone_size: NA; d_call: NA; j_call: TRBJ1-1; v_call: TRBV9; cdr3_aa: CASSPDSPGPEAFF; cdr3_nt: TGTGCCAGCAGCCCCGATTCCCCCGGTCCCGAAGCTTTCTTT
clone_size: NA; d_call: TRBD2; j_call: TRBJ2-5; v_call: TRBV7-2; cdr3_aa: CASSFAGGTGFQETQYF; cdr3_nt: TGTGCCAGCAGCTTTGCGGGAGGAACCGGGTTTCAAGAGACCCAGTACTTC
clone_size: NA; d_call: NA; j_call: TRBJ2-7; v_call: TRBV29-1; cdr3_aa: CRCLPRGTYEQYF; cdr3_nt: TGCAGGTGTCTCCCCCGGGGTACCTACGAGCAGTACTTC
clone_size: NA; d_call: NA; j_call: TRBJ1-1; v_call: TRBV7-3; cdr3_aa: CASSPGGDTEAFF; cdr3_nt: TGTGCCAGCAGCCCCGGGGGGGACACTGAAGCTTTCTTT
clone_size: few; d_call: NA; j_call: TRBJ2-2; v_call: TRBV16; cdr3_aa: CASSQSEEGELFF; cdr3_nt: TGTGCCAGCAGCCAATCTGAGGAGGGGGAGCTGTTTTTT
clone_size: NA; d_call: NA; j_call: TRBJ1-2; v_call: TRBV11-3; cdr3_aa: CASSLEGRGGNYGYTF; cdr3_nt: TGTGCCAGCAGCTTGGAAGGGAGGGGAGGTAACTATGGCTACACCTTC
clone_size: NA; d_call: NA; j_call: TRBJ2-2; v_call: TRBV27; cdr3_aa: CASRNIANTGELFF; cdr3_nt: TGTGCCAGCAGGAACATCGCGAACACCGGGGAGCTGTTTTTT
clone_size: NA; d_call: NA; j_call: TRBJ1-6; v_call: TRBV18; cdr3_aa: CASSPAGPPRRNSPLHF; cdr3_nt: TGTGCCAGCTCACCCGCTGGCCCACCGAGGCGTAATTCACCCCTCCACTTT
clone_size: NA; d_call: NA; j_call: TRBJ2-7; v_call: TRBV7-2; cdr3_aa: CASSPLLYEQYF; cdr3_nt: TGTGCCAGCAGCCCCCTATTATACGAGCAGTACTTC
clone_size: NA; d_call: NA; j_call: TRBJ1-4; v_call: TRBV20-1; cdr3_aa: CSASDNEKLFF; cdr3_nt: TGCAGTGCTAGTGATAATGAAAAACTGTTTTTT
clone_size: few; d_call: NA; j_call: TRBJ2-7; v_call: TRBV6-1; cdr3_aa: CASSEELLGSYEQYF; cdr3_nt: TGTGCCAGCAGTGAAGAATTGTTGGGATCCTACGAGCAGTACTTC
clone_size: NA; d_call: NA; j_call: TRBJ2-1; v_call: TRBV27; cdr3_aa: CASLAPPYNEQFF; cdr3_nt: TGTGCCAGCCTAGCGCCCCCCTACAATGAGCAGTTCTTC
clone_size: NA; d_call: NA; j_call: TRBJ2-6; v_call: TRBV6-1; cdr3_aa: CASSSGANVLTF; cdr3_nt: TGTGCCAGCAGTTCTGGGGCCAACGTCCTGACTTTC
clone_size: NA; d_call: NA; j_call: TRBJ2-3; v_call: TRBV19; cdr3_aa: CASRTASDTSTDTQYF; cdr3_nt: TGTGCAAGTAGGACGGCTAGCGATACTAGCACAGATACGCAGTATTTT
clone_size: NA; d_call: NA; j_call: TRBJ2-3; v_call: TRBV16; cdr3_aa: CASSQSSTSWDTQYF; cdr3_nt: TGTGCCAGCAGCCAATCCTCTACTAGCTGGGATACGCAGTATTTT
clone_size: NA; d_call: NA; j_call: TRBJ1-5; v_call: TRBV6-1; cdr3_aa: CASAASAIQPQHF; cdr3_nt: TGTGCCTCCGCGGCCAGCGCCATTCAGCCCCAGCATTTT
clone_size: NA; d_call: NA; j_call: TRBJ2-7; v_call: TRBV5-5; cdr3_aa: CASSFRGSSYEQYF; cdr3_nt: TGTGCCAGCAGCTTTAGGGGAAGCTCCTACGAGCAGTACTTC
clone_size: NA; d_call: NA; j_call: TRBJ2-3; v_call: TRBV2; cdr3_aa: CASSAGGAHTDTQYF; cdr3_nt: TGTGCCAGCAGTGCTGGGGGGGCGCATACAGATACGCAGTATTTT
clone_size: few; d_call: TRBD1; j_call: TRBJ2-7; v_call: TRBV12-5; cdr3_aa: CARTGDEQYF; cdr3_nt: TGTGCTAGGACAGGGGACGAGCAGTACTTC
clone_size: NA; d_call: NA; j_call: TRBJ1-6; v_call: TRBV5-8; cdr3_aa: CASSLDRTPNSLHF; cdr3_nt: TGTGCCAGCAGCTTGGACAGAACGCCCAACTCCCTCCACTTT
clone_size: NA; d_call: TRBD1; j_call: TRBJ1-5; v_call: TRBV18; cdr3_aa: CASSQRDRADNQPQHF; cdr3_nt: TGTGCCAGCTCACAAAGGGACAGGGCCGACAATCAGCCCCAGCATTTT
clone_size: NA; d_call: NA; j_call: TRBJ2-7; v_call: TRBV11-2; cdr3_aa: CASSTWAGGEQYF; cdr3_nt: TGTGCCAGCAGCACCTGGGCCGGGGGCGAGCAGTACTTC
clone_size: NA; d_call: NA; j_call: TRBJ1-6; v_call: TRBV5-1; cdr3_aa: CASSLESSAYNSPLHF; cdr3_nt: TGCGCCAGCAGCTTGGAGTCTAGCGCCTATAATTCACCCCTCCACTTT
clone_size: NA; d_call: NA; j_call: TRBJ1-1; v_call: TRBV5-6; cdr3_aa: CASSSDIYTEAFF; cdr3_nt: TGTGCCAGCAGCTCGGACATATACACTGAAGCTTTCTTT
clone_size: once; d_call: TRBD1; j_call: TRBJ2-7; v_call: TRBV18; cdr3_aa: CASSDLPTGRSEQYF; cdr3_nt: TGTGCCAGCTCCGACTTACCGACAGGGAGAAGCGAGCAGTACTTC
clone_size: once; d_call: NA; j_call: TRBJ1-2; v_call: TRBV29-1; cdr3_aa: CSVVVPLDRNGYTF; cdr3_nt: TGCAGCGTTGTGGTCCCCCTGGACAGAAATGGCTACACCTTC
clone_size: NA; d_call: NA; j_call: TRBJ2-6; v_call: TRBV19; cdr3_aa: CASGANVLTF; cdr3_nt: TGTGCCAGTGGGGCCAACGTCCTGACTTTC
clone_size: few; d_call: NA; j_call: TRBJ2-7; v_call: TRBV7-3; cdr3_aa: CASSLKQGVDEQYF; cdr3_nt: TGTGCCAGCAGCTTAAAACAGGGAGTAGACGAGCAGTACTTC
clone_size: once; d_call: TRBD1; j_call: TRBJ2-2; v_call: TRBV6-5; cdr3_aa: CASSSHRGRGELFF; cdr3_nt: TGTGCCAGCAGTTCACACAGGGGACGCGGGGAGCTGTTTTTT
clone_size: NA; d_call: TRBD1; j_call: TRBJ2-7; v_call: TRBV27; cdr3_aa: CASSLKGQGVHEQYF; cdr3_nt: TGTGCCAGCAGTCTAAAGGGACAGGGTGTCCACGAGCAGTACTTC
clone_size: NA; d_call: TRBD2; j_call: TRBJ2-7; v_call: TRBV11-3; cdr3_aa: CASSLSFSGSRYEQYF; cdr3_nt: TGTGCCAGCAGCTTATCATTCAGCGGGAGTAGATACGAGCAGTACTTC
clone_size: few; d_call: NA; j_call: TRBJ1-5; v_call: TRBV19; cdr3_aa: CASSTTQGNQPQHF; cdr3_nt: TGTGCCAGTAGTACAACACAGGGAAATCAGCCCCAGCATTTT
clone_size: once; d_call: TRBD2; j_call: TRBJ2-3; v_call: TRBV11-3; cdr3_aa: CASSLGGRSGRIDTQYF; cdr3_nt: TGTGCCAGCAGCTTAGGGGGACGGAGCGGGAGGATAGATACGCAGTATTTT
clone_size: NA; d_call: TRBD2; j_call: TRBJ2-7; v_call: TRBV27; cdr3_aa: CASSLSIREGSYEQYF; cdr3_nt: TGTGCCAGCAGTTTATCGATTAGGGAGGGCAGCTACGAGCAGTACTTC
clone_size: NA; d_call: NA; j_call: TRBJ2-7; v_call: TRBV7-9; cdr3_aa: CASRDLSYEQYF; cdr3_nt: TGTGCCAGCAGAGACCTGTCCTACGAGCAGTACTTC
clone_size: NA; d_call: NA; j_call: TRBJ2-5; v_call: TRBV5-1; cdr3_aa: CASSLQGRGKETQYF; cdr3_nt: TGCGCCAGCAGCTTGCAGGGCCGGGGAAAAGAGACCCAGTACTTC
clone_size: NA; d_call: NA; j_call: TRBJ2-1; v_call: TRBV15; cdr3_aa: CATREDYSYNEQFF; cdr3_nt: TGTGCCACCAGGGAGGATTACTCCTACAATGAGCAGTTCTTC